This TCR beta chain derives from a study of T cells in Graves' hyperthyroidism and ophthalmopathy. Diagnoses rested on clinical symptoms, serum thyroxine and TRAb, thyroid ultrasound and orbital computed tomography. V lost 6 bases to trimming and J lost 5 bases, with 17 bases between them. Germline assignment: CDR1 SQVTM and CDR2 ANQGSEA. The CDR3 covers 13 residues. RNA transcripts yielded amplified TCR beta CDR3 regions. The HTBI primer set drove a first-round RT-PCR of the TCR CDR3. TCRdb recomputed calls from the multiplex PCR reads with MiXCR, one row per CDR3 protein. The repertoire consists of about 600,000 distinct CDR3 sequences, with more than 15% occurring once and the leading ten covering less than 3.5%. This clonotype was seen at least ten times.

The clonotype comes from a woman in her thirties or forties with Graves' ophthalmopathy. The sequenced sample was blood. The chain couples TRBV29-1 to TRBJ2-7; D not resolved. The CDR3 DNA follows: TGCAGCGTCTCAGGTAACCTGGCCAACGAGCAGTACTTC. It yields the protein CSVSGNLANEQYF.